The 31 T cell receptor beta chains listed next were all sequenced from one sample in a study of cytomegalovirus exposure and HLA in healthy donors. The primer mix had 60 Vbeta and 13 Jbeta primers. Produced via immunoSEQ multiplex PCR; TCRdb's table is partial and in-frame only. The repertoire has 150,000 to 200,000 clones, approximately 70% of them found once; the top ten carry about 3%. The sample consisted of PBMCs. These receptor sequences come from a woman between 40 and 50 years old in good health and CMV-seropositive.

This clone was seen only once. V gene TRBV18 combines with J gene TRBJ2-2; D possibly corresponds to TRBD1 (6 bases). The CDR3 has 16 amino acids. Trimming cost V 3 bases and J 6 bases, with 17 bases left between them. The germline CDR1 and CDR2 sequences are KGHSH and LQKENI. CDR3 coding DNA: TGTGCCAGCTCACCTAAATCACTGACAGGATCCGGGGAGCTGTTTTTT. Its translation is CASSPKSLTGSGELFF.

The chain joins TRBV4-3 to TRBJ2-7; 14 bases match TRBD2. Germline V gives CDR1 LGHNA, CDR2 YSLEER. CDR3 length: 20 residues. V lost 2 bases and J lost 0; bases outside the gene matches: 12. For the CDR3, the DNA is TGCGCCAGCAGCCAATACCCGGTGACTAGCGGGGGGGAAAGCTCCTACGAGCAGTACTTC. Translating it yields CASSQYPVTSGGESSYEQYF.

This chain uses TRBV7-2 with TRBJ2-4; 7 bases line up with TRBD2. Per the germline V gene, CDR1 is SGHTA and CDR2 is FQGNSA. The CDR3 runs 14 residues. Trimming removed 3 bases from V and 7 bases from J; junction bases left unmatched: 6. The CDR3 here is CASSLGGAINIQYF. Written as DNA, the CDR3 is TGTGCCAGCAGCTTGGGAGGGGCCATCAACATTCAGTACTTC.

In this sample, this clone turned up a few times. The chain joins TRBV10-3 to TRBJ1-5; possibly TRBD1 for D (6 bases). The ends were cut back, 3 bases at V and 0 bases at J, with 15 bases in the middle. Looked up from germline, CDR1 is ENHRY and CDR2 is SYGVKD. The CDR3 consists of 17 residues. The CDR3 DNA reads as TGTGCCATCAGTGACCCGACAGGAACCTATAGCAATCAGCCCCAGCATTTT. Protein sequence: CAISDPTGTYSNQPQHF.

The DNA of the CDR3 is TGTGCCAGCAGTTACTCGACTGAGTGGGCTGAAGCTTTCTTT. Protein product: CASSYSTEWAEAFF. This rearrangement joins TRBV6-5 to TRBJ1-1, with D unclear. CDR1 MNHEY and CDR2 SVGAGI come from the germline V gene. Trimming removed 0 bases at V and 6 bases at J, with 11 bases between. The CDR3 has 14 residues.

This clone was seen a few times. The V and J genes are TRBV6-1 and TRBJ1-4; D is undetermined. CDR1 and CDR2 from the germline V gene are MNHNS and SASEGT. V dropped 3 bases and J dropped 7 bases, with 21 bases sitting between them. The CDR3 is 17 amino acids. The CDR3 region has the DNA TGTGCCAGCAGTGAGTTTAGTTATGGGGTGAGCGGTGAAAAACTGTTTTTT. Its translation: CASSEFSYGVSGEKLFF.

The J gene is TRBJ2-5, the V gene TRBV7-9; 14 nucleotides match TRBD2. Germline V gene sequence: CDR1 SEHNR, CDR2 FQNEAQ (reference sequence). There are 16 residues in the CDR3. V lost 4 bases to trimming and J lost 4 bases; unmatched junction nucleotides: 5. CDR3 sequence reads: CASSSGLAGGRETQYF. The CDR3 nucleotides are TGTGCCAGCAGCTCAGGACTAGCGGGGGGCCGAGAGACCCAGTACTTC. The complete variable domain, with remaining parts taken from reference TRBV7-9 and TRBJ2-5, reads DTGVSQNPRHKITKRGQNVTFRCDPISEHNRLYWYRQTLGQGPEFLTYFQNEAQLEKSRLLSDRFSAERPKGSFSTLEIQRTEQGDSAMYLCASSSGLAGGRETQYFGPGTRLLVL.

The chain has TRBV18 and TRBJ2-4, with D uncertain. Trimming took 6 bases from V and 0 from J, leaving 9 bases between them. CDR1 and CDR2 from the germline V gene are KGHSH and LQKENI. This CDR3 is built from 14 residues. In DNA, the CDR3 is TGTGCCAGCTCCCCTTCCCGAGCCAAAAACATTCAGTACTTC. Its translation: CASSPSRAKNIQYF.

For this clone: Germline and junction disagree at one end, which may indicate a read error. V is TRBV2 and J is TRBJ1-1; D remains ambiguous. The germline V gene has CDR1 SNHLY and CDR2 FYNNEI. The CDR3 spans 11 residues. The CDR3 sequence: CASSGDTEAFF. CDR3 nucleotides: TGTGCCAGCAGTGGAGACACGGAAGCTTTCTTT.

With respect to this clone: One end of the junction does not line up with germline, which may come from a read error. The V call is TRBV7-2, the J call TRBJ1-2, with 9 bases fitting TRBD1. Germline CDR1 and CDR2: SGHTA and FQGNSA. The CDR3 consists of 16 residues. The CDR3 region is CASSLRGTGGADGYPF. CDR3 coding DNA: TGTGCCAGCAGCTTACGAGGTACAGGGGGCGCCGATGGCTACCCCTTC. Supplemented by reference TRBV7-2 and TRBJ1-2, the full variable domain reads GAGVSQSPSNKVTEKGKDVELRCDPISGHTALYWYRQSLGQGLEFLIYFQGNSAPDKSGLPSDRFSAERTGGSVSTLTIQRTQQEDSAVYLCASSLRGTGGADGYPFGSGTRLTVV.

The chain links TRBV4-1 to TRBJ1-1; TRBD1 is a possible D gene (6 bases). This CDR3 spans 12 amino acids. The germline V gene encodes CDR1 MGHRA and CDR2 YSYEKL. Trimming shortened V by 4 bases and J by 5 bases, and 8 bases separated the two germline ends. CDR3 coding DNA: TGCGCCAGCAGCCCTACAGGGACTGAAGCTTTCTTT. Translating it yields CASSPTGTEAFF.

The chain uses TRBV27 and TRBJ2-5; 7 nucleotides agree with TRBD2. Unmatched junction bases numbered 10, after V lost 6 bases and J lost 3 bases. CDR3 length: 15 residues. Germline CDR1 MNHEY, CDR2 SMNVEV (reference sequence). CDR3 nucleotide sequence: TGTGCCAGCAGGATGGCGGGGGTTCAGAAAGAGACCCAGTACTTC. Translation gives CASRMAGVQKETQYF.

The J gene is TRBJ2-1, the V gene TRBV5-1, with D unresolved. The CDR3 consists of 14 residues. From germline, CDR1 is SGHRS and CDR2 YFSETQ. The V and J ends lost 0 bases and 6 bases respectively, with 10 bases between them. This CDR3 reads CASSLDGSINEQFF. The CDR3 DNA sequence: TGCGCCAGCAGCTTGGATGGCTCCATCAATGAGCAGTTCTTC.

CDR3: CASSLGTGNEAFF. For the CDR3, the DNA is TGCGCCAGCAGCCTGGGGACAGGAAATGAAGCTTTCTTT. The V call is TRBV5-1, the J call TRBJ1-1; 8 nucleotides line up with TRBD1. Germline V lookup: CDR1 SGHRS, CDR2 YFSETQ. V was pared by 4 bases and J by 7 bases, with 6 bases of the junction left unmatched. CDR3 length: 13 amino acids.

This chain uses TRBV13 with TRBJ2-6, with TRBD1 matching 7 bases. CDR1 PRHDT and CDR2 FYEKMQ come from the germline V gene (reference sequence). The CDR3 runs 18 residues. V was pared by 4 bases and J by 0 bases, with 9 bases of the junction left unmatched. The CDR3, as DNA: TGTGCCAGCAGCTCATTGACAGGGACCTACTCTGGGGCCAACGTCCTGACTTTC. This sequence encodes CASSSLTGTYSGANVLTF.

The rearrangement uses TRBV29-1 and TRBJ2-1; TRBD2 matches at 11 bases. CDR3 size: 14 residues. The junction had 1 base not matched to a gene; V was cut back by 4 bases and J by 2 bases. Germline V gives CDR1 SQVTM, CDR2 ANQGSEA. The CDR3 loop reads CSVAGLAAYNEQFF. The CDR3 DNA is TGCAGCGTTGCGGGACTAGCGGCCTACAATGAGCAGTTCTTC.

Only one count was recorded for this clone. The V and J genes are TRBV7-8 and TRBJ1-1; tentative D call: TRBD1 (6 bases). The germline gives CDR1 SGHVS, CDR2 FQNEAQ. The V gene lost 1 base and the J gene lost 2 bases, with 14 bases spanning the gap. This CDR3 comprises 16 residues. The CDR3 loop is CASSLGTYRDNTEAFF. The CDR3, as DNA: TGTGCCAGCAGCTTAGGAACGTACAGGGATAACACTGAAGCTTTCTTT.

As to this clone: Mismatch with germline at one junction end may stem from a read error. This rearrangement joins TRBV7-7 to TRBJ2-7; perhaps TRBD2 as D (5 bases). Germline V gene lookup returns CDR1 SSHAT and CDR2 FNYEAQ (reference sequence). The CDR3 runs 13 residues. The CDR3 coding sequence is TGTGCTAGCAGCTTAGAGGGTGGGAGCGAGCAGTACTTC. This translates into CASSLEGGSEQYF. The full variable domain, its missing parts supplied by reference TRBV7-7 and TRBJ2-7, is GAGVSQSPRYKVTKRGQDVTLRCDPISSHATLYWYQQALGQGPEFLTYFNYEAQPDKSGLPSDRFSAERPEGSISTLTIQRTEQRDSAMYRCASSLEGGSEQYFGPGTRLTVT.

The table lists this clone with a few counts. The chain combines TRBV18 with TRBJ1-1, with a tentative D call TRBD1 (5 bases). The germline gives CDR1 KGHSH, CDR2 LQKENI. Trimming took off 6 bases at V and 6 bases at J, with 14 bases between the two ends. The CDR3 runs 13 residues. CDR3 amino acids: CASSHGQGSEAFF. In DNA, the CDR3 is TGTGCCAGCTCCCACGGACAAGGCTCTGAAGCTTTCTTT.

This clone was seen a few times. The chain is built from TRBV5-1 and TRBJ1-1; the match to TRBD1 covers 8 bases. After removal of 4 bases from V and 1 base from J, the junction contained 3 bases not matched to a gene. Germline CDR1 SGHRS, CDR2 YFSETQ. CDR3 length: 14 residues. This CDR3 reads CASSPTGENTEAFF. The DNA of the CDR3 is TGCGCCAGCAGCCCGACAGGGGAGAACACTGAAGCTTTCTTT. Complete variable domain (other parts from reference TRBV5-1 and TRBJ1-1): KAGVTQTPRYLIKTRGQQVTLSCSPISGHRSVSWYQQTPGQGLQFLFEYFSETQRNKGNFPGRFSGRQFSNSRSEMNVSTLELGDSALYLCASSPTGENTEAFFGQGTRLTVV.

This rearrangement joins TRBV29-1 to TRBJ2-7, with 8 bases identical to TRBD2. Per germline, CDR1 SQVTM and CDR2 ANQGSEA. This CDR3 contains 14 residues. V lost 5 bases to trimming and J lost 2 bases; unmatched junction nucleotides: 8. In DNA form, the CDR3 reads TGCAGCGTTACCCCAACTAGCGGACCCTACGAGCAGTACTTC. It is translated as CSVTPTSGPYEQYF.

The table lists this clone with a count of one. The rearrangement joins TRBV27 to TRBJ1-4; 9 bases are shared with TRBD1. Germline CDR1 MNHEY, CDR2 SMNVEV (reference sequence). The CDR3 contains 20 residues. The junction had 23 bases not matched to a gene; V was cut back by 5 bases and J by 7 bases. CDR3 loop: CASSPKRPGTGLRDSEKLFF. CDR3 nucleotide sequence: TGTGCCAGCAGTCCTAAACGTCCCGGGACAGGGTTGAGGGATTCTGAAAAACTGTTTTTT. Looking up the rest from reference TRBV27 and TRBJ1-4 gives the full variable domain: EAQVTQNPRYLITVTGKKLTVTCSQNMNHEYMSWYRQDPGLGLRQIYYSMNVEVTDKGDVPEGYKVSRKEKRNFPLILESPSPNQTSLYFCASSPKRPGTGLRDSEKLFFGSGTQLSVL.

The chain employs TRBV6-4 and TRBJ2-6; D is perhaps TRBD1 (5 bases). The V end lost 4 bases, the J end lost 0 bases, and 10 bases lay between the germline ends. CDR1 is MRHNA and CDR2 is SNTAGT in the germline V gene. The CDR3 contains 16 residues. For the CDR3, the DNA is TGTGCCAGCAGTGCCAGGGAACACTCTGGGGCCAACGTCCTGACTTTC. Residues: CASSAREHSGANVLTF.

This chain uses TRBV5-1 with TRBJ1-1, with D possibly matching TRBD1 (5 bases). Germline V gene data show CDR1 as SGHRS and CDR2 as YFSETQ. V was shortened by 1 base and J by 4 bases, with 11 bases between the two germline ends. CDR3 length equals 14 residues. For the CDR3, the DNA is TGCGCCAGCAGCTTGCTTGGGGCCGGCACTGAAGCTTTCTTT. Translating gives CASSLLGAGTEAFF.

This clone has more than one count but fewer than ten. V usage is TRBV15 and J usage is TRBJ1-2; a weak D match, TRBD1 (6 bases). Per the germline V gene, CDR1 is LNHNV and CDR2 is YYDKDF (reference sequence). Trimming stripped 2 bases from V and 7 bases from J, with 17 bases between. The CDR3 is made up of 15 amino acids. CDR3 DNA sequence: TGTGCCACCAGCAGAACGGGGGGGGCAGAGGGTGGCTACACCTTC. Translated: CATSRTGGAEGGYTF.

The chain employs TRBV5-6 and TRBJ2-5, with 7 nucleotides matching TRBD1. With 6 bases clipped from V and 7 bases from J, the junction kept 12 bases outside the gene matches. CDR1 and CDR2 (germline): SGHDT, YYEEEE. This CDR3 contains 14 residues. CDR3 sequence: CASTLGGAWGTQYF. The CDR3 DNA reads TGTGCCAGCACGCTAGGGGGCGCCTGGGGGACCCAGTACTTC.

In nucleotides, the CDR3 is TGTGCCAGTAGTATAGTCGGTGGACAGGGGAATGAAAAACTGTTTTTT. Translating it yields CASSIVGGQGNEKLFF. The chain links TRBV19 to TRBJ1-4, with 9 bases identical to TRBD1. The CDR3 loop spans 16 amino acids. Germline lookup yields CDR1 LNHDA and CDR2 SQIVND (reference sequence). V lost 1 base to trimming and J lost 5 bases; unmatched junction nucleotides: 5.

The rearrangement joins TRBV6-1 to TRBJ2-5; D perhaps matches TRBD1 (6 bases). This CDR3 contains 14 residues. In germline, CDR1 is MNHNS, CDR2 SASEGT. The V and J ends lost 6 bases and 4 bases respectively, with 15 bases between them. In DNA, the CDR3 is TGTGCCAGCAGACAGGCCATGGGGGCAGAGACCCAGTACTTC. Translating gives CASRQAMGAETQYF.

The chain is built from TRBV23-1 and TRBJ1-5; 7 bases fit TRBD1. TRBV23-1 is sorted into the ORF group, with uncertain function. CDR3 length equals 14 residues. J was trimmed by 5 bases and V by 3 bases; bases with no gene match: 4. CDR3 residues: CASSQRGPDQPQHF. For the CDR3, the DNA is TGCGCCAGCAGTCAGAGGGGGCCGGATCAGCCCCAGCATTTT.

This rearrangement joins TRBV5-1 to TRBJ2-3; 11 bases fit TRBD2. Germline V lookup: CDR1 SGHRS, CDR2 YFSETQ. The CDR3 covers 19 residues. With V trimmed by 0 bases and J by 1 base, 10 bases remained unmatched. CDR3 DNA: TGCGCCAGCAGCTTGGGACTAGCGGGGCCCGAATCTGGCACAGATACGCAGTATTTT. Its protein product is CASSLGLAGPESGTDTQYF.

V usage is TRBV10-3 and J usage is TRBJ2-3, with D maybe TRBD1 (6 bases). Trimming stripped 10 bases from V and 5 bases from J, with 19 bases between. CDR1 is ENHRY and CDR2 is SYGVKD in the germline V gene. This CDR3 has 14 amino acids. CDR3 amino acids: CATAFRGLEDTQYF. The CDR3 nucleotides read TGTGCCACCGCTTTTAGGGGGTTAGAAGATACGCAGTATTTT.